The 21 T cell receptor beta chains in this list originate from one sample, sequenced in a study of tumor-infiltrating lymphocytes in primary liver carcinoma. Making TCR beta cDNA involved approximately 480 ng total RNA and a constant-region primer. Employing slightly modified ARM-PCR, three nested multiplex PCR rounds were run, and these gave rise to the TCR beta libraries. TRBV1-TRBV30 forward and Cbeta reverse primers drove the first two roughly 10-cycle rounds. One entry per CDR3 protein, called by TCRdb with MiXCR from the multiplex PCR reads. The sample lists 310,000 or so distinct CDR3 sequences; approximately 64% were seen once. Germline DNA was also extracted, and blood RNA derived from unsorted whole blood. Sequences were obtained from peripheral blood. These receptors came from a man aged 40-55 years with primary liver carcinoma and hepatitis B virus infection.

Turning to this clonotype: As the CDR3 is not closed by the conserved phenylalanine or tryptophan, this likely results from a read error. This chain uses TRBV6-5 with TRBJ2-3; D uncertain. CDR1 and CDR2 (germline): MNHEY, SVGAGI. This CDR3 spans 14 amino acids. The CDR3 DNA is TGTGCCAGTAGTTACTCGAGACGGACAGATACGCAGTATTGT. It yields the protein CASSYSRRTDTQYC.

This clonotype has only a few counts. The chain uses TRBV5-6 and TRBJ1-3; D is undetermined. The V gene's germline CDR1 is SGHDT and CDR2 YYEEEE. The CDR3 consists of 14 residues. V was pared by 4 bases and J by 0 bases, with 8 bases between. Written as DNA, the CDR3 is TGTGCCAGCAGCCTAAGGTCCTCTGGAAACACCATATATTTT. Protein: CASSLRSSGNTIYF.

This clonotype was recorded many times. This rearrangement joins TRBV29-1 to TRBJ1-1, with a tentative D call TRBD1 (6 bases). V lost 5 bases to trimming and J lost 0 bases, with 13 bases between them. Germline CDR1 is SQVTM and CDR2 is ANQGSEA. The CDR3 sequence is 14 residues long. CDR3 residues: CSVSTGRVNTEAFF. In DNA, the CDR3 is TGCAGCGTTTCCACAGGGAGGGTGAACACTGAAGCTTTCTTT.

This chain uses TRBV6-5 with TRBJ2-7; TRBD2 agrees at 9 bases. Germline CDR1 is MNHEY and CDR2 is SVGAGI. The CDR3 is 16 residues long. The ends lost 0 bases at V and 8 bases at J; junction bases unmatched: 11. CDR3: CASSYSSGTSFDQQYF. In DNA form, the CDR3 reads TGTGCCAGCAGTTACTCTTCGGGGACTAGCTTCGACCAGCAGTACTTC.

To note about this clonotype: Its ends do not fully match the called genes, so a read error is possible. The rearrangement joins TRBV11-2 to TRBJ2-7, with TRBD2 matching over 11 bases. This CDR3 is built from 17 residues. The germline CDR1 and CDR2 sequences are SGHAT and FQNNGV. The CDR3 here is CASSFTTGTSGIYKQYF. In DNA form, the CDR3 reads TGTGCCAGCAGCTTTACAACCGGGACTAGCGGCATCTACAAGCAGTACTTC.

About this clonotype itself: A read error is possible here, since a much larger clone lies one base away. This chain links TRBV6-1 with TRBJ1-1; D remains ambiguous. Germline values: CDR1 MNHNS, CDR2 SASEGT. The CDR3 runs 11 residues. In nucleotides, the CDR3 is TGTGCCAACAGTGAAAGACTTGAAGCTTTCTTT. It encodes CANSERLEAFF.

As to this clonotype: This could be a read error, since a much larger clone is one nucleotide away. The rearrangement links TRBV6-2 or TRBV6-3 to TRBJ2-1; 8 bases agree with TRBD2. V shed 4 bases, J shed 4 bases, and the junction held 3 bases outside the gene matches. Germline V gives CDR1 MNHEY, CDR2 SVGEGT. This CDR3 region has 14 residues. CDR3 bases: TGTGCCAGCAGTTTCAGCGGGGGATACAATGAGCAGTTCTTC. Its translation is CASSFSGGYNEQFF.

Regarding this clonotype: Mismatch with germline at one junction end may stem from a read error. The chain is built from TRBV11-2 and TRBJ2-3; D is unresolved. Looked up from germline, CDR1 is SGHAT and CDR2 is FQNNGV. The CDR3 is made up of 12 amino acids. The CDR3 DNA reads TGTCCCAGCAGCCCCTGGGCGGATACGCAGTATTTT. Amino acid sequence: CPSSPWADTQYF.

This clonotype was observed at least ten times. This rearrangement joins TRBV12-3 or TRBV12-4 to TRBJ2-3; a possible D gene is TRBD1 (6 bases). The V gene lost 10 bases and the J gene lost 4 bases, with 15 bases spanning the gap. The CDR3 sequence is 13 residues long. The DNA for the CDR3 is TGTGCCACCCTCTTGGGGGCCTCAGATACGCAGTATTTT. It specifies CATLLGASDTQYF.

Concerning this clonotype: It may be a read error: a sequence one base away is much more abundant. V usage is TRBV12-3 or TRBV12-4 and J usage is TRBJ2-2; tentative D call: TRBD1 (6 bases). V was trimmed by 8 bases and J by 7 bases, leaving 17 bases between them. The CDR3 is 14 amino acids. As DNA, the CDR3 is TGTGCCAGCTGGAGTAGGGGGTCGATCGGGGAGCTGTTTTTT. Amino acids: CASWSRGSIGELFF.

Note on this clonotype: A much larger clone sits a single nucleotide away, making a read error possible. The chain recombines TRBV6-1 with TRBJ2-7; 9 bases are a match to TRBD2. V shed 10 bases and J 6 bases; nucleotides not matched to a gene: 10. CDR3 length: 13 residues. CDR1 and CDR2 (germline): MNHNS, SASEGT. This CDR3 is CATTGTSLGEQYF. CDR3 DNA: TGTGCCACCACCGGGACTAGCCTCGGCGAGCAGTACTTC.

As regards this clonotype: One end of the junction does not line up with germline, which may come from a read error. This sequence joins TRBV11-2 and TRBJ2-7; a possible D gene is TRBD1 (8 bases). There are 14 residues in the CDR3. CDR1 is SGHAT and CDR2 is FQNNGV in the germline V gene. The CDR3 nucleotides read TGTGCCAGCAGGTCCGTGACAGGGGACTACGAGCTGTACTTC. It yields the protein CASRSVTGDYELYF.

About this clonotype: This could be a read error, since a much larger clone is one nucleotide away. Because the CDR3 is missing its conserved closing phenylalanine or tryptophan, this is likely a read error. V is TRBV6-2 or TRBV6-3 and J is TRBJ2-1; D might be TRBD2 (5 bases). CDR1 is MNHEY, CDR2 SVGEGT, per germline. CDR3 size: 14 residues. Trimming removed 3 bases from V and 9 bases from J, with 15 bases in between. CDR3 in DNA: TGTGCCAGCAGTTATGAGGGAGTCGCTTTTGAGCAGTTCTTG. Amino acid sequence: CASSYEGVAFEQFL.

CDR3 in amino acids: CASSLVNDGTTEAFF. Here the CDR3 DNA reads TGTGCCAGCAGTTTAGTTAACGACGGGACAACTGAAGCTTTCTTT. The chain employs TRBV12-3 or TRBV12-4 and TRBJ1-1; TRBD1 is a possible D gene (6 bases). The CDR3 extends over 15 amino acids. The ends were cut back, 1 base at V and 5 bases at J, with 14 bases in the middle.

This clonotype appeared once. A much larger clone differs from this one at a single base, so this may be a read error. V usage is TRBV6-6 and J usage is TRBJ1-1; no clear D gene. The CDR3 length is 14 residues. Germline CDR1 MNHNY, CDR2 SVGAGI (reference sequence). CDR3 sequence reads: CVSSYSPLNTEAFF. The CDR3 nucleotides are TGTGTCAGCAGTTACTCTCCGCTGAACACTGAAGCTTTCTTT.

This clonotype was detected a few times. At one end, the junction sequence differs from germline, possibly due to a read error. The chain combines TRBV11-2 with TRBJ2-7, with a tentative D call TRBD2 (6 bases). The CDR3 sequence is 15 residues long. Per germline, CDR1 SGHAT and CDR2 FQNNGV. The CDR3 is CARSLGGVRGYEQYF. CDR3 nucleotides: TGTGCCAGGAGCTTAGGTGGGGTCCGGGGGTATGAGCAGTACTTC.

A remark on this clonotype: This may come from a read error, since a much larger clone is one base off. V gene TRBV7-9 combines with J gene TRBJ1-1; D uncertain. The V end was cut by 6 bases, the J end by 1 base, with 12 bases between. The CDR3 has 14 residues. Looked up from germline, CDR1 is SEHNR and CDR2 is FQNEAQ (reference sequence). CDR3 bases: TGTGCCAGCAGACTCTGGGTAGAGAACACTGAAGCTTTCTTT. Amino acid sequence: CASRLWVENTEAFF.

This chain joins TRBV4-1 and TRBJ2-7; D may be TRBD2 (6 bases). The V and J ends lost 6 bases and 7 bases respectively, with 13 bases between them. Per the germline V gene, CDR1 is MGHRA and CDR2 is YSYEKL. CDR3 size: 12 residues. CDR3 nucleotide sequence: TGCGCCAGCAGACAGCGGGCGGGGGAGCAGTACTTC. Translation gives CASRQRAGEQYF.

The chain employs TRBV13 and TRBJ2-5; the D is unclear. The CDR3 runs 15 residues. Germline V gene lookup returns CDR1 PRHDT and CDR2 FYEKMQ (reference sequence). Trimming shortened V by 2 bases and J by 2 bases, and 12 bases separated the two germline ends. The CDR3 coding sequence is TGTGCCAGCAGCTTATCCGGCGTAAGACAAGAGACCCAGTACTTC. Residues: CASSLSGVRQETQYF.

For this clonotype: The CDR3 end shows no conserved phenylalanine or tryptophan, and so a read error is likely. The CDR3: CASGQDLIAGGNTGELFS. CDR3 nucleotides: TGCGCCAGCGGCCAAGATTTGATAGCAGGGGGTAACACCGGGGAGCTGTTTTCT. The chain is built from TRBV4-3 and TRBJ2-2; 7 bases line up with TRBD1. CDR3 length equals 18 residues. Per germline, CDR1 LGHNA and CDR2 YSLEER.

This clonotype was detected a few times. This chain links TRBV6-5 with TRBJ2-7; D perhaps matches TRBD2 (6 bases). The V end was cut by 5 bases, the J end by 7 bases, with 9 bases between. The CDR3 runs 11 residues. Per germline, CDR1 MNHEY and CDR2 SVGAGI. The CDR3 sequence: CASSKSGEQYF. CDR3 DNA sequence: TGTGCCAGCAGTAAGAGCGGGGAGCAGTACTTC.